One sample yielded the 10 T cell receptor beta chains listed below, sequenced in a study of blood T cells in healthy people across ages (dated by TCRdb to the mid-2010s). The library was produced with 5' RACE. Sequencing instrument: Illumina HiSeq 2500. A second PCR of roughly 7 to 11 cycles was performed with a sample-barcoded 5' primer and a J-beta primer mix. The public sequencing data were trimmed at Q25 with fastp and processed into clonotypes with MiXCR by TCRdb, which kept only in-frame beta chains. Each CDR3 protein appears once, grouped with its most common genes and DNA. Recorded for this sample are some 710,000 distinct CDR3 sequences; 46% of them occurred a single time. The ten largest clonotypes hold around a sixth of the sample. Sequenced: blood. Source of these receptors: a man older than 75 in good health.

Turning to this clonotype: The junction departs from germline at one end; a sequencing error may be responsible. V usage is TRBV6-5 and J usage is TRBJ1-1; D uncertain. CDR1 and CDR2 from the germline V gene are MNHEY and SVGAGI. The CDR3 length is 13 residues. The CDR3 is CAGSRASGSGAFF. CDR3 nucleotides: TGTGCCGGCAGCCGTGCCTCGGGGTCTGGAGCTTTCTTT.

This clonotype was seen repeatedly, ten times or more. This rearrangement joins TRBV6-2 or TRBV6-3 to TRBJ2-7; D perhaps matches TRBD1 (6 bases). The V gene lost 6 bases and the J gene lost 5 bases, with 14 bases spanning the gap. The CDR3 extends over 13 amino acids. Germline CDR1 MNHEY, CDR2 SVGEGT. The CDR3 protein is CASRLGQLHEQYF. CDR3 DNA sequence: TGTGCCAGCAGGCTCGGACAGCTCCACGAGCAGTACTTC.

V usage is TRBV29-1 and J usage is TRBJ1-1, with no clear D. The germline gives CDR1 SQVTM, CDR2 ANQGSEA. The CDR3 has 13 amino acids. Trimming took 3 bases from V and 3 from J, leaving 11 bases between them. In DNA, the CDR3 is TGCAGCGTTGATGGTATCCCAGACACTGAAGCTTTCTTT. The encoded protein is CSVDGIPDTEAFF.

V and J are TRBV24-1 and TRBJ2-7; D unclear. Trimming stripped 4 bases from V and 3 bases from J, with 12 bases between. The CDR3 sequence is 14 residues long. Germline V gives CDR1 KGHDR, CDR2 SFDVKD. The CDR3, as DNA: TGTGCCACCAGTGACCAACGAAGTAACTACGAGCAGTACTTC. Translating it yields CATSDQRSNYEQYF.

On this clonotype itself: Relative to the germline gene, one junction end is altered; a read error may explain this. V is TRBV7-2 and J is TRBJ2-7; a possible D gene is TRBD2 (5 bases). The germline gives CDR1 SGHTA, CDR2 FQGNSA. This CDR3 comprises 15 residues. This chain's CDR3 is CANSWSWSGYYEQYF. CDR3 sequence (DNA): TGTGCCAACAGCTGGTCCTGGAGCGGATACTACGAGCAGTACTTC.

This clonotype was counted only a few times. This chain joins TRBV12-3 or TRBV12-4 and TRBJ2-5, with D uncertain. The germline V and J ends were trimmed by 2 bases and 0 bases, with 10 bases remaining between them. This CDR3 is built from 15 residues. Written as DNA, the CDR3 is TGTGCCAGCAGTTTATGGTGGGGTGACCAAGAGACCCAGTACTTC. The encoded protein is CASSLWWGDQETQYF.

The V gene is TRBV5-1, the J gene TRBJ2-5; D unclear. Germline CDR1 reads SGHRS; CDR2 reads YFSETQ. The CDR3 extends over 13 amino acids. V was trimmed by 2 bases and J by 1 base, leaving 6 bases between them. The CDR3 DNA reads TGCGCCAGCAGCTTTGAACGCCAAGAGACCCAGTACTTC. It translates to CASSFERQETQYF.

V is TRBV7-6 and J is TRBJ2-3; D uncertain. Looked up from germline, CDR1 is SGHVS and CDR2 is FNYEAQ. Trimming shortened V by 5 bases and J by 6 bases, and 9 bases separated the two germline ends. The CDR3 spans 12 residues. The CDR3 DNA follows: TGTGCCAGCAGCCCCACGCCGGATACGCAGTATTTT. It encodes CASSPTPDTQYF.

The V call is TRBV29-1, the J call TRBJ1-2, with no clear D. Trimming removed 5 bases from V and 2 bases from J, with 12 bases in between. The CDR3 length is 13 residues. The germline V gene encodes CDR1 SQVTM and CDR2 ANQGSEA. CDR3 loop: CSVSSLLNYGYTF. The CDR3 DNA reads as TGCAGCGTTTCAAGCTTGCTAAACTATGGCTACACCTTC. The full variable domain, in which reference TRBV29-1 and TRBJ1-2 provide the parts outside the CDR3, is SAVISQKPSRDICQRGTSLTIQCQVDSQVTMMFWYRQQPGQSLTLIATANQGSEATYESGFVIDKFPISRPNLTFSTLTVSNMSPEDSSIYLCSVSSLLNYGYTFGSGTRLTVV.

The rearrangement links TRBV20-1 to TRBJ2-3; 8 bases are shared with TRBD2. The CDR3 is made up of 16 amino acids. The J segment lost 4 bases and the V segment lost 0 bases, leaving 9 bases of the junction unmatched. Germline CDR1 is DFQATT and CDR2 is SNEGSKA (reference sequence). The CDR3 loop is CSARDPGLGAPDTQYF. In DNA form, the CDR3 reads TGCAGTGCTAGAGACCCGGGACTAGGAGCGCCAGATACGCAGTATTTT.